Listed below are T cell receptor beta chains from one sample, sequenced in a study of blood T cell repertoires in COVID-19. Repertoires were generated with immunoSEQ multiplex PCR, while TCRdb's copy carries only in-frame clones and drops some. The table has 80,000 to 95,000 clones, over 70% seen once. Sample: peripheral blood. Receptor source: a woman aged 45-65 years with acute or convalescent COVID-19. Each CDR3 is given with its conserved first and last residue. Fields, in order: clone size, V gene, D gene, J gene, CDR3 DNA, CDR3 protein. D genes are given only for firm matches. The size of a clone is reported for some rows only, either as once, few or many, or as a class for expanded clones.

.	TRBV10-3	.	TRBJ2-7	TGTGCCATCAGTGAGTCGAACAGCTACGAGCAGTACTTC	CAISESNSYEQYF
.	TRBV9	.	TRBJ2-3	TGTGCCAGCAGCGATGACAGGAGCTACACAGATACGCAGTATTTT	CASSDDRSYTDTQYF
.	TRBV3-1/TRBV3-2	TRBD2	TRBJ2-5	TGTGCCAGCAGCCAATTGGGACTACCCCAAGAGACCCAGTACTTC	CASSQLGLPQETQYF
.	TRBV19	TRBD1	TRBJ1-2	TGTGCCAGTAGTGTCCGGGCAGGGGGTATGCGTGGCTACACCTTC	CASSVRAGGMRGYTF
.	TRBV6-2/TRBV6-3	TRBD1	TRBJ1-2	TGTGCCAGCGGCCGGACAGGGGGTGGTTATGGCTACACCTTC	CASGRTGGGYGYTF
.	TRBV28	.	TRBJ2-7	TGTGCCAGCGGCCGCGGGGGCCGCCCTAGAGAGCAGTACTTC	CASGRGGRPREQYF
.	TRBV7-8	.	TRBJ2-1	TGTGCCAGCAGCCCGGTCGGTGAGCAGTTCTTC	CASSPVGEQFF
.	TRBV11-3	TRBD2	TRBJ2-1	TGTGCCAGCAGCTCGGGACTAGCGTTTGAGCAGTTCTTC	CASSSGLAFEQFF
few	TRBV19	.	TRBJ1-1	TGTGCCAGTAGCGGGAGGGGGAACACTGAAGCTTTCTTT	CASSGRGNTEAFF
.	TRBV6-5	TRBD1	TRBJ2-7	TGTGCCAGCAGTTACGGGCAGGGGGTAGGCGAGCAGTACTTC	CASSYGQGVGEQYF
.	TRBV27	.	TRBJ1-4	TGTGCCAGCAGAAGAGGAGGGGAAAAACTGTTTTTT	CASRRGGEKLFF
.	TRBV6-5	.	TRBJ2-2	TGTGCCAGCAGTTTAGGCAGGGGAAAGAACACCGGGGAGCTGTTTTTT	CASSLGRGKNTGELFF
.	TRBV7-3	TRBD2	TRBJ2-1	TGTGCCAGCAGCCCGCAGGCGCGCGGGGGGTACAATGAGCAGTTCTTC	CASSPQARGGYNEQFF
few	TRBV12-3/TRBV12-4	.	TRBJ1-1	TGTGCCAGCAGTTTTTCAGGGAACACTGAAGCTTTCTTT	CASSFSGNTEAFF
.	TRBV4-1	.	TRBJ1-4	TGCGCCAGCAGCCAAGATCCAGGGGTCGATGAAAAACTGTTTTTT	CASSQDPGVDEKLFF
.	TRBV6-2/TRBV6-3	TRBD2	TRBJ2-5	TGTGCCAGCAGTTACTCGAGAGGCGGGGGGACCCAAGAGACCCAGTACTTC	CASSYSRGGGTQETQYF
.	TRBV6-5	TRBD1	TRBJ1-5	TGTGCCAGCAGCCTAGGACAGGGTCATCAGCCCCAGCATTTT	CASSLGQGHQPQHF
once	TRBV7-2	TRBD1	TRBJ1-1	TGTGCCAGCAGCTTATTGACAGGGAAGGCTGAAGCTTTCTTT	CASSLLTGKAEAFF
.	TRBV5-6	.	TRBJ1-1	TGTGCCAGCAGCTTTACTAGATATGAAGCTTTCTTT	CASSFTRYEAFF
.	TRBV6-2/TRBV6-3	.	TRBJ1-2	TGTGCCAGCAGTTACTCGAGGCTCTATGGCTACACCTTC	CASSYSRLYGYTF
.	TRBV29-1	TRBD1	TRBJ1-2	TGCAGCGTCTCCCCCCAGGGGGAGGATGGCTACACCTTC	CSVSPQGEDGYTF
once	TRBV7-8	TRBD1	TRBJ1-2	TGTGCCAGCAGCTTCCGGACAGGGAATGGCTACACCTTC	CASSFRTGNGYTF
.	TRBV7-2	.	TRBJ2-2	TGTGCCAGCAGCTTACGTAAGCACACCGGGGAGCTGTTTTTT	CASSLRKHTGELFF
.	TRBV3-1/TRBV3-2	TRBD1	TRBJ2-1	TGTGCCAGCAGCCAAGATCATGGACAGGCCTGGAATGAGCAGTTCTTC	CASSQDHGQAWNEQFF
.	TRBV12-3/TRBV12-4	.	TRBJ1-2	TGTGCCACCGGGAGCGGGACACACTATGGCTACACCTTC	CATGSGTHYGYTF
few	TRBV28	TRBD1	TRBJ1-1	TGTGCCAGCAGTTTGGGACAGGTCGAAGCTTTCTTT	CASSLGQVEAFF
.	TRBV11-3	.	TRBJ2-1	TGTGCCAGCAGCCGACAGATCAATGAGCAGTTCTTC	CASSRQINEQFF
.	TRBV2	TRBD1	TRBJ1-2	TGTGCCAGCAGTCAAAGGGACAGGGGCTACACCTTC	CASSQRDRGYTF
.	TRBV4-2	.	TRBJ2-4	TGTGCCAGCAGCCAAGCTGTGACTAGGCCCCAAAACATTCAGTACTTC	CASSQAVTRPQNIQYF
.	TRBV4-1	.	TRBJ2-6	TGCGCCAGCAGCCCCTTTGCAGGCTCTGGGGCCAACGTCCTGACTTTC	CASSPFAGSGANVLTF
.	TRBV19	TRBD1	TRBJ1-1	TGTGCCAGCCTCATCGGGACAGGCTTGGGGACTGAAGCTTTCTTT	CASLIGTGLGTEAFF
.	TRBV5-4	TRBD1	TRBJ1-4	TGTGCCAGCAGCCAACCACCGGGACAGGGAAATGAAAAACTGTTTTTT	CASSQPPGQGNEKLFF
.	TRBV12-3/TRBV12-4	TRBD1	TRBJ1-1	TGTGCCAGCAGTGTGGGACAGGTAAATGAAGCTTTCTTT	CASSVGQVNEAFF
.	TRBV9	.	TRBJ1-3	TGTGCCAGCAGCGCGGGGGAGTTCTCTGGAAACACCATATATTTT	CASSAGEFSGNTIYF
.	TRBV10-2	TRBD1	TRBJ1-1	TGCGCCAGCAGTGACTCAACAGGGGGCCGGGGCACTGAAGCTTTCTTT	CASSDSTGGRGTEAFF
once	TRBV4-3	TRBD1	TRBJ1-2	TGCGCCAGCAGCCAAGAGGTGACAGGGGCCCGATCCTATGGCTACACCTTC	CASSQEVTGARSYGYTF
.	TRBV14	TRBD1	TRBJ1-1	TGTGCCAGCAGCCAAGAGACAGGGGAGTACACTGAAGCTTTCTTT	CASSQETGEYTEAFF
.	TRBV27	TRBD1	TRBJ2-5	TGTGCCAGCAGTACATACAGGGGGGCCCAAGAGACCCAGTACTTC	CASSTYRGAQETQYF
.	TRBV5-1	.	TRBJ2-1	TGCGCCAGCAGCACCCGGACAACGGCGTACAATGAGCAGTTCTTC	CASSTRTTAYNEQFF
.	TRBV6-4	.	TRBJ1-1	TGTGCCAGCAGTAGTGATATGGGGGGGGGCACTGAAGCTTTCTTT	CASSSDMGGGTEAFF
.	TRBV6-5	.	TRBJ2-7	TGTGCCACGGGACACTCCTACGAGCAGTACTTC	CATGHSYEQYF
.	TRBV2	.	TRBJ1-5	TGTGCCAGCAGTGAAGCCCCCCGGGGGTACCAGCCCCAGCATTTT	CASSEAPRGYQPQHF
.	TRBV6-5	.	TRBJ1-2	TGTGCCAGCAGTTGGGGACTGGGGGGGTATGGCTACACCTTC	CASSWGLGGYGYTF
.	TRBV5-8	.	TRBJ2-1	TGTGCCAGCAGCTTAGGGCAGGGAAGGGGCAATGAGCAGTTCTTC	CASSLGQGRGNEQFF
.	TRBV3-1/TRBV3-2	TRBD1	TRBJ1-2	TGTGCCAGCAGCCAAGAGAAGGGGGCTGGCACCTTC	CASSQEKGAGTF
.	TRBV27	.	TRBJ1-1	TGTGCCAGCAGTGGACTCAGGAACACTGAAGCTTTCTTT	CASSGLRNTEAFF
.	TRBV5-4	.	TRBJ1-2	TGTGCCAGCAGCCCATGGGGGGACGGCTATGGCTACACCTTC	CASSPWGDGYGYTF
.	TRBV19	TRBD2	TRBJ2-3	TGTGCCAGTAGTACCGGGACTAGCGACACAGATACGCAGTATTTT	CASSTGTSDTDTQYF
.	TRBV5-5	.	TRBJ2-1	TGTGCCAGCAGCTTGGAGGCAAGGACAGAGGCATTCAATGAGCAGTTCTTC	CASSLEARTEAFNEQFF
once	TRBV3-1/TRBV3-2	.	TRBJ1-1	TGTGCCAGCAGCCAAGATAGGACAGACTGGAACACTGAAGCTTTCTTT	CASSQDRTDWNTEAFF
.	TRBV4-3	TRBD1	TRBJ2-1	TGCGCCAGCAGCCACGCAAGGACAGGGCTGAGTTACAATGAGCAGTTCTTC	CASSHARTGLSYNEQFF
once	TRBV19	.	TRBJ1-2	TGTGCCAGTAGTATAGATACGCAGGTCGGTGGCTACACCTTC	CASSIDTQVGGYTF
few	TRBV6-2/TRBV6-3	.	TRBJ2-7	TGTGCCAGCAGTTACCCGGACAACTCCTACTCCTACGAGCAGTACTTC	CASSYPDNSYSYEQYF
.	TRBV5-1	TRBD1	TRBJ2-7	TGCGCCAGCAGCTTGGGGACAGGGGGATCCCGCCTCGAGCAGTACTTC	CASSLGTGGSRLEQYF
.	TRBV29-1	.	TRBJ2-2	TGCAGCGTTGTCCCACAGGGATTCGGCACCGGGGAGCTGTTTTTT	CSVVPQGFGTGELFF